This TCR beta chain was sequenced in a study of blood T cells in healthy people across ages. Then a second PCR, running roughly 7 to 11 cycles, was carried out with a sample-barcoded 5' primer and a J-beta primer mix. Using its own MiXCR run on the 5' RACE reads, TCRdb lists one record per CDR3 protein. This table has approximately 800,000 distinct CDR3 sequences, approximately 67% appearing once. In its sample, this clonotype was seen a few times. The CDR3 has 13 residues. The germline V gene encodes CDR1 MDHEN and CDR2 SYDVKM. V was shortened by 1 base and J by 6 bases, with 7 bases between the two germline ends.

J is TRBJ2-1 and V is TRBV28, with TRBD1 as a possible D gene (6 bases). The sample taken for sequencing was blood. This clonotype originated in a man aged 25 to 40 in good health. The CDR3 sequence: CASSLYRANEQFF. CDR3 in DNA: TGTGCCAGCAGTTTATACAGGGCCAATGAGCAGTTCTTC.